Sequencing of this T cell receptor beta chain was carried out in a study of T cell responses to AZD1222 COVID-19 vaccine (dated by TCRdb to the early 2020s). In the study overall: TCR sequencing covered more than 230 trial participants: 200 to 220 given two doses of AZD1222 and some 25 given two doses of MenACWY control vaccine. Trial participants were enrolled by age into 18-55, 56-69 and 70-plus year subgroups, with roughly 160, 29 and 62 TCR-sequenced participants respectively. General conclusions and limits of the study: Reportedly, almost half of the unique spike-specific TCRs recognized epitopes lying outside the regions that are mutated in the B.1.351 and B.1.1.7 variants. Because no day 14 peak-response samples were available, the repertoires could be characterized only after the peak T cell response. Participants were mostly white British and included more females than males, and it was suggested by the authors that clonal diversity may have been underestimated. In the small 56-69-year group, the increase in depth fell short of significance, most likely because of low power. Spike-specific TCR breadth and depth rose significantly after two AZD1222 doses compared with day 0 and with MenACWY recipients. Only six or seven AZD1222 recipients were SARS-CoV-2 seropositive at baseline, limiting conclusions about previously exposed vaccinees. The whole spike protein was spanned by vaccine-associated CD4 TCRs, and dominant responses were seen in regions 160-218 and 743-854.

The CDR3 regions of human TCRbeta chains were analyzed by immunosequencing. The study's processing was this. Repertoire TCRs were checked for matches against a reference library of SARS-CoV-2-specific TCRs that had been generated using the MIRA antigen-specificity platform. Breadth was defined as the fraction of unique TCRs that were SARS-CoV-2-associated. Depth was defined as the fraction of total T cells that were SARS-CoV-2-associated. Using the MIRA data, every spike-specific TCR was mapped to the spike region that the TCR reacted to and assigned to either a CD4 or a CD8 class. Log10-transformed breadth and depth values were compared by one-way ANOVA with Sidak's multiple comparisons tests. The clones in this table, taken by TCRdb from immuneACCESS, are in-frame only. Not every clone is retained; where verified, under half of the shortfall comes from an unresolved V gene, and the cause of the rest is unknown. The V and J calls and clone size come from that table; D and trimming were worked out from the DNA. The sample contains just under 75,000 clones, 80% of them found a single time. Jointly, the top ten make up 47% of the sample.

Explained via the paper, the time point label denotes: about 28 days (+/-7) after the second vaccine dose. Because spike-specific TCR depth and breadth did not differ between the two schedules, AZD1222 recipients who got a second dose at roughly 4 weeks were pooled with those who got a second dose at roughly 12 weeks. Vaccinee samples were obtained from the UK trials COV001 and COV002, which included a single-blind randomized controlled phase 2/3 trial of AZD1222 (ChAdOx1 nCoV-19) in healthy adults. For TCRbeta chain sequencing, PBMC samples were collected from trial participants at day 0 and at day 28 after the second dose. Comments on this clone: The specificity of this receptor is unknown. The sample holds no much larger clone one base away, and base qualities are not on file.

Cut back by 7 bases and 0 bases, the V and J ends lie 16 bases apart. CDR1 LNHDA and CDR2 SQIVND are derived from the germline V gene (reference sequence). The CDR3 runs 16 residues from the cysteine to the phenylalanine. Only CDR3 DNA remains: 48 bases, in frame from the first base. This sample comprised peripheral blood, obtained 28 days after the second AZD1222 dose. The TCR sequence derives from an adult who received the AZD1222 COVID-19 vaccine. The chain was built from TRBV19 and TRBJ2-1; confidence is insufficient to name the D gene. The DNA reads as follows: TGTGCCAGTACTCCTCACCTGTCGGGCTCCTACAATGAGCAGTTCTTC. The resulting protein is CASTPHLSGSYNEQFF.